This TCR beta chain is from a study of blood T cells in healthy people across ages. The study, taken as a whole, reports: As age increased, TCR beta diversity per million T cells fell in a roughly linear fashion.

From germline, CDR1 is LNHDA and CDR2 SQIVND (reference sequence). The CDR3 extends over 14 amino acids. Trimming took off 2 bases at V and 10 bases at J, with 15 bases between the two ends. Extraction yielded at least 6 micrograms of total RNA per sample. In its sample, this clonotype was seen a few times. What it binds is not known. For the second PCR, which ran for roughly 6 to 12 cycles, a sample-barcoded 5' primer and a J-beta primer mix were used. One entry per CDR3 protein, called by TCRdb with MiXCR from the 5' RACE reads. The sample has hundreds of thousands of distinct CDR3 sequences, roughly 25% seen once. This same sample was also taken into another study, of T cells of mothers and their children. Turning to that study: Donors comprised a few healthy Caucasian mothers plus their six children. Mother-child pairs who were related displayed a slightly higher overlap than unrelated pairs, a difference that was non-significant.

This chain connects TRBV19 to TRBJ2-1; D perhaps matches TRBD2 (8 bases). Sequencing input: blood. This TCR was sampled from a boy aged 5 to 17 in good health. CDR3 sequence: CASSISGGGREQFF. The DNA of the CDR3 is TGTGCCAGTAGTATATCGGGAGGGGGCAGAGAGCAGTTCTTC.